This T cell receptor beta chain emerged from a study of PD-L1 blockade in urothelial cancer. In the study overall: Patients commenced atezolizumab in the mid-2010s, and it was given at 1,200 mg intravenously every 3 weeks. A median blood sample held about 140,000 T cells and roughly 79,000 unique TCRs. Overall study results and limits: Better progression-free and overall survival followed lower pretreatment blood clonality. Clones that were tumor-associated expanded more in the blood of durable-benefit patients at 3 weeks.

On this clone: What it binds is not known.

Generated by immunoSEQ multiplex PCR, the TCRdb table keeps only in-frame clones and is missing some. The repertoire consists of tens of thousands of clones, with about 85% occurring once and the leading ten covering around 15%. This CDR3 contains 16 residues. J lost 3 bases, V lost 1 base, and 6 bases had no gene match. Germline CDR1 MDHEN, CDR2 SYDVKM. The time point was: pretreatment peripheral blood. This clonotype was obtained from a man in his sixties with urothelial cancer. The sample was PBMCs, taken around atezolizumab (anti-PD-L1) treatment. V usage is TRBV28 and J usage is TRBJ2-1; 7 nucleotides match TRBD2. The CDR3 spells CASSLYGGSIYNEQFF. The CDR3, as DNA: TGTGCCAGCAGTTTATATGGCGGGAGCATCTACAATGAGCAGTTCTTC.